Sequencing of this T cell receptor (beta chain) was carried out in a study of T cells in Graves' hyperthyroidism and ophthalmopathy (dated by TCRdb to between 2018 and 2021). Looking at the study overall: Peripheral blood was collected at initial diagnosis, before any treatment. The paper reports TCR Vbeta CDR3 sequencing of roughly 140 peripheral blood samples: 40 to 45 ophthalmopathy, 75 to 80 hyperthyroidism and 17 progressor patients. The roughly 90 discovery patients were divided at random into training and test sets in a 7:3 ratio. After blood sampling, hyperthyroidism patients were treated with methimazole at a starting dose of 30 mg daily, and ophthalmopathy patients were treated with high-dose intravenous methylprednisolone. In roughly six Graves' hyperthyroidism patients, the study also compared T-cell repertoires from thyroid tissue with T-cell repertoires from blood. TCR V-J signatures able to tell the groups apart were searched for in a discovery cohort of 95 to 100 patients, of whom more than 40 had Graves' ophthalmopathy and roughly 58 had stable Graves' hyperthyroidism. Whether ophthalmopathy could be predicted prospectively was tested in an independent validation cohort made up of roughly 19 hyperthyroidism patients plus 17 patients who later progressed to ophthalmopathy.

The CDR3 runs 17 amino acids, cysteine and phenylalanine included. Just CDR3 DNA is preserved here, 51 bases in frame from base 1. V and J are truncated by 1 base and 4 bases respectively, leaving an intervening sequence of 17 bases. Sequences SGHTA (CDR1) and FQGNSA (CDR2) are obtained from the germline V gene. The TCR beta CDR3 regions were amplified from the RNA transcripts. The first round of RT-PCR for the TCR CDR3 was performed with the HTBI primer set and the Qiagen OneStep RT-PCR kit. Libraries were constructed in a second round of multiplex PCR, after which size selection and purification were performed. The libraries were sequenced on an Illumina HiSeq2000 using paired-end 100 bp reads. Per the authors' processing: Raw data were processed with SOAPnuke, discarding reads with adapters, uncalled bases, mean Phred below 15, or no exact constant-primer or identifier match. High-quality paired reads were merged using COPE v1.2.5, and each unique nucleotide sequence was defined as a clonotype. Clonotypes were aligned to IMGT TRBV, TRBD and TRBJ reference segments using MiTCR v1.1. Only V-J combinations with frequency above 0.0001, covering about 99% of repertoires, were analysed. The TCS score was defined as F50 (clonal expansion) divided by E x V (chaos), with BLOSUM62-based TCRdist calculated between CDR3 peptides within each V-J. Welch's t-statistics and random forest reduced fewer than 600 V-J features to roughly 13, which were used in a naive Bayes classifier (R e1071). TCRdb redid the processing of the public reads, applying fastp at Q25 and MiXCR, and retained in-frame beta chains. Entries are consolidated by CDR3 protein sequence, retaining the most common genes and DNA. TCRdb's processing, not the authors' own work, is the source of the V and J calls. The sample records 640,000 or so distinct CDR3 sequences, approximately 15% of which are singletons. The ten largest clones add up to about 6.6% of the sample.

Moderately to severely active disease, a Clinical Activity Score of at least 3, a NOSPECS grade of at least 4, and a duration under 3 months were present in ophthalmopathy patients. Exclusion was applied to patients with uncontrolled infections, other autoimmune diseases, pregnancy or lactation. Diagnoses were established on the basis of clinical symptoms, serum thyroxine and TRAb, thyroid ultrasound, and orbital computed tomography. PBMCs were isolated from 7.5 to 10 ml of fresh peripheral blood by Ficoll-Paque density gradient centrifugation. Total RNA was extracted using Trizol reagent, and RNA quality was assessed on an Agilent 2100 Bioanalyzer. What the authors observed across the whole study: Sample size was not statistically predetermined, and investigators were not blinded to group allocation. In validation, the model predicted progression to ophthalmopathy with approximately 70% sensitivity and less than 80% specificity, a median of 6.5 months before onset. A 13 V-J signature model separated ophthalmopathy from stable hyperthyroidism, with approximately 87% sensitivity and roughly 81% specificity in cross-validation and 80%/75% in testing. Most expanded thyroid clonotypes (frequency above 0.001) were also detected in blood, a finding suggesting that blood repertoires may reflect thyroid immune responses.

In regard to this clonotype: What this receptor recognizes is not known. One base away there is no much larger clone; base qualities are not given.

This TCR came from a young woman with Graves' ophthalmopathy. Sequenced material: blood. The chain uses TRBV7-2 and TRBJ1-3; TRBD1 is a weak D gene call, 6 bases matching. The CDR3 region reads CASSLVGGGQGGNTIYF. The DNA reads TGTGCCAGCAGCTTAGTAGGGGGGGGGCAGGGGGGAAACACCATATATTTT.